The rows below give T cell receptor beta chains drawn from one sample of a study of T cells in tuberculosis. Sequenced by immunoSEQ multiplex PCR; TCRdb stores in-frame clones only, minus some. The data contain about 29,000 clones, 85% to 90% of them singletons. Sequencing was done on a sample of PBMCs. Source of these receptors: a donor aged 10-30 years with latent tuberculosis or without tuberculosis infection. Each CDR3 is given with its conserved first and last residue. A D gene is named only where the DNA matches it firmly. Clone size is not always given. Where it is, it says once, few, many or a class for expanded clones.

TRBV6-5	.	.	TRBJ1-2	TGTGCCAGCGTAGACGGGGTTGCCTATGGCTACACCTTC	CASVDGVAYGYTF
TRBV6-5	once	.	TRBJ1-1	TGTGCCAGCAGTTACTCGAACAGGGTGAACACTGAAGCTTTCTTT	CASSYSNRVNTEAFF
TRBV27	.	.	TRBJ2-5	TGTGCCAGCAGTTTGAGGGGGGGCCGAGAGACCCAGTACTTC	CASSLRGGRETQYF
TRBV4-3	few	.	TRBJ2-7	TGCGCCAGCAGCCAAGATTTTGGCAACTACGAGCAGTACTTC	CASSQDFGNYEQYF
TRBV4-1	few	.	TRBJ2-2	TGCGCCAGCAGCCAAATGGGCAGCTGGGACACCGGGGAGCTGTTTTTT	CASSQMGSWDTGELFF
TRBV4-1	.	TRBD2	TRBJ2-5	TGCGCCAGCATAAAAGACGGGGGGGAGACCCAGTACTTC	CASIKDGGETQYF
TRBV6-1	.	.	TRBJ1-1	TGTGCCAGCAGTGACCTACGTCAGGAACGGGGAGCTTTCTTT	CASSDLRQERGAFF
TRBV13	.	.	TRBJ1-5	TGTGCCAGCAGCTCAACAGGGAAGGTTTGCAATCAGCCCCAGCATTTT	CASSSTGKVCNQPQHF
TRBV2	.	TRBD1	TRBJ1-4	TGTGCCAGCGGAGACAGGGGGCAGATAGGTGAAAAACTGTTTTTT	CASGDRGQIGEKLFF
TRBV7-6	.	.	TRBJ1-2	TGTGCCAGCAGCTTAGAGGCCAGGGCGCCCTCGCACTATGGCTACACCTTC	CASSLEARAPSHYGYTF
TRBV5-1	.	TRBD1	TRBJ2-7	TGCGCCAGCGCTCCCACGGGACAGGCCTTCTCCTACGAGCAGTACTTC	CASAPTGQAFSYEQYF
TRBV7-3	.	.	TRBJ2-1	TGTGCCAGCAGCTTACAACAGGGGATCGGAGGGGAGCAGTTCTTC	CASSLQQGIGGEQFF
TRBV7-9	.	.	TRBJ1-1	TGTGCCACCCTCACGGGGGGCATCGAGAACACTGAAGCTTTCTTT	CATLTGGIENTEAFF
TRBV19	.	.	TRBJ1-1	TGTGCCAGTAGTATAGGGGCCAGGGGACCCACGAGGGTTAAGACTGAAGCTTTCTTT	CASSIGARGPTRVKTEAFF
TRBV14	.	.	TRBJ1-6	TGTGCCAGCAACGCCGGACAGCTAAATTCACCCCTCCACTTT	CASNAGQLNSPLHF
TRBV25-1	.	.	TRBJ2-5	TGTGCCAGCAGTGAAGGGGGCAAAGAGACCCAGTACTTC	CASSEGGKETQYF
TRBV28	.	TRBD1	TRBJ1-2	TGTGCCAGCAGTCCTACCGGGACAGGGGAAGAGGGTAACTATGGCTACACCTTC	CASSPTGTGEEGNYGYTF
TRBV7-9	.	.	TRBJ2-7	TGTGCCAGCACCCAAGGGCGGGGGCGGACCTACGAGCAGTACTTC	CASTQGRGRTYEQYF
TRBV5-6	.	TRBD2	TRBJ2-5	TGTGCCAGCAGCGGACTAGCGGGGGGCCAGAGGGAGACCCAGTACTTC	CASSGLAGGQRETQYF
TRBV13	.	.	TRBJ1-2	TGTGCCAGCAGCCCGCGGCAGATTCCCTATGGCTACACCTTC	CASSPRQIPYGYTF
TRBV5-1	.	.	TRBJ2-1	TGCGCCAGCAGATGGAGGGGGCCCCACCTCAATGAGCAGTTCTTC	CASRWRGPHLNEQFF
TRBV15	.	TRBD1	TRBJ1-2	TGTGCCACCAGCAGTAGTGGACAGGTCGACTACACCTTC	CATSSSGQVDYTF
TRBV5-4	.	.	TRBJ1-1	TGTGCCAGCAGCTCGGGGGGCGTGGACACTGAAGCTTTCTTT	CASSSGGVDTEAFF
TRBV29-1	.	TRBD1	TRBJ2-5	TGCAGCGCCGACAGGGGGCGAGAGACCCAGTACTTC	CSADRGRETQYF
TRBV29-1	.	TRBD2	TRBJ2-1	TGCAGCGTTGACTTACCGGGACTAGCTTTCAATGAGCAGTTCTTC	CSVDLPGLAFNEQFF
TRBV14	.	.	TRBJ2-7	TGTGCCAGCAGCCAAGATATTCGTGGTGGGAGCTCCTACGAGCAGTACTTC	CASSQDIRGGSSYEQYF
TRBV10-3	.	TRBD2	TRBJ2-1	TGTGCCATCAGTGAGGGAGCTAGCGGGGGGCGCGAGCAGTTCTTC	CAISEGASGGREQFF
TRBV9	.	TRBD1	TRBJ1-1	TGTGCCAGCAGCGATACCGGGACAGAGTTCCACACTGAAGCTTTCTTT	CASSDTGTEFHTEAFF
TRBV29-1	.	.	TRBJ1-1	TGCAGCGTTTTGGACACCCTGAACACTGAAGCTTTCTTT	CSVLDTLNTEAFF
TRBV5-1	.	.	TRBJ1-2	TGCGCCAGCAGTGAGAGGGAGGATGGCTACACCTTC	CASSEREDGYTF
TRBV27	few	TRBD2	TRBJ2-1	TGTGCCAGCAGTATTAGCGGGGATGGCTACAATGAGCAGTTCTTC	CASSISGDGYNEQFF
TRBV13	.	TRBD1	TRBJ1-2	TGTGCCAGCAGCTATGACAGGGGGCTTAACTATGGCTACACCTTC	CASSYDRGLNYGYTF
TRBV5-1	few	TRBD1	TRBJ2-1	TGCGCCAGCAGCTTGGGAGGCGGGGACAGGCGAGCCTCTGAGCAGTTCTTC	CASSLGGGDRRASEQFF
TRBV5-6	once	TRBD1	TRBJ2-2	TGTGCCACTCTGGACAGGGGGAACACCGGGGAGCTGTTTTTT	CATLDRGNTGELFF
TRBV5-1	.	.	TRBJ2-5	TGCGCCAGCAGCTTGAGGTCGACTCTAGAGACCCAGTACTTC	CASSLRSTLETQYF
TRBV6-6	.	.	TRBJ1-1	TGTGCCAGCAGTCGGGGGAACACTGAAGCTTTCTTT	CASSRGNTEAFF
TRBV29-1	.	.	TRBJ1-2	TGCAGCGTGCGGACAAGCCCTTCAGCTAACTATGGCTACACCTTC	CSVRTSPSANYGYTF
TRBV6-5	.	.	TRBJ1-1	TGTGCCAGCTTTGGGTCAGGCAAATCCTTAGCTTTCTTT	CASFGSGKSLAFF
TRBV2	.	TRBD2	TRBJ2-1	TGTGCCAGCAGACTAGCGGGGATTGAGCAGTTCTTC	CASRLAGIEQFF
TRBV10-2	.	TRBD2	TRBJ2-3	TGCGCCAGCACCAGGACTAGCGGCACAGATACGCAGTATTTT	CASTRTSGTDTQYF
TRBV7-9	.	TRBD2	TRBJ2-3	TGTGCCAGCAGCGAAAGACTAGCGCGGGCAGATACGCAGTATTTT	CASSERLARADTQYF
TRBV6-6	.	.	TRBJ1-4	TGTGCGGCGGCTGAGGGAAAACTGTTTTTT	CAAAEGKLFF
TRBV5-6	.	.	TRBJ2-1	TGTGCCAGCAGCTGGGCCTCGGACAATGAGCAGTTCTTC	CASSWASDNEQFF
TRBV2	.	TRBD1	TRBJ1-1	TGTGCCAGCAGTAAACAGGGGGCCACTGAAGCTTTCTTT	CASSKQGATEAFF
TRBV27	.	TRBD1	TRBJ2-7	TGTGCCAGCAGTTTACGGGGGGACAGGGCTGACTACGAGCAGTACTTC	CASSLRGDRADYEQYF
TRBV5-1	.	.	TRBJ2-7	TGCGCCAGCAGCTTGCGGGTGTCCTACGAGCAGTACTTC	CASSLRVSYEQYF
TRBV5-1	.	TRBD2	TRBJ2-3	TGCGCCAGCAGCTGGGAACTAGCGGGGGGGCAAGATACGCAGTATTTT	CASSWELAGGQDTQYF
TRBV7-9	.	TRBD2	TRBJ2-1	TGTGCCAGCAGCCGAACTAGCGGGGGGGGCTCGTCCAATGAGCAGTTCTTC	CASSRTSGGGSSNEQFF
TRBV5-6	.	.	TRBJ2-1	TGTGCCAGCAGCTCTAGCCACAATGAGCAGTTCTTC	CASSSSHNEQFF
TRBV5-1	.	TRBD2	TRBJ2-3	TGCGCCAGCAGCTTGGCTCTAGCGGAAAGCACAGATACGCAGTATTTT	CASSLALAESTDTQYF
TRBV18	.	.	TRBJ1-5	TGTGCCAGCTCCATGGAGGGGAGGCAGCCCCAGCATTTT	CASSMEGRQPQHF
TRBV28	.	TRBD2	TRBJ2-1	TGTGCCAGCAGTTTGGCGTCTAGCGGGCTTAATGAGCAGTTCTTC	CASSLASSGLNEQFF
TRBV19	.	.	TRBJ2-3	TGTGCCAGTAGTATAGCCGGTGAGACGCAGTATTTT	CASSIAGETQYF
TRBV2	once	.	TRBJ1-1	TGTGCCAGCAGGTTGGCGGGAACCGGGGCTGAAGCTTTCTTT	CASRLAGTGAEAFF
TRBV10-1	once	.	TRBJ2-3	TGCGCCGGCCCAGGTCCTCCAAGCACAGATACGCAGTATTTT	CAGPGPPSTDTQYF
TRBV27	.	TRBD1	TRBJ1-5	TGTGCCAGCAGCCTTACAGGGGGGGGATGTGGCAATCAGCCCCAGCATTTT	CASSLTGGGCGNQPQHF
TRBV6-5	once	.	TRBJ1-4	TGTGCCAGCAGTTATGGGCAGGGGAATGAAAAACTGTTTTTT	CASSYGQGNEKLFF